Listed here are 11 T cell receptor beta chains from one sample, sequenced in a study of blood T cell repertoires in COVID-19. TCRdb keeps only in-frame clones here, not all; method: immunoSEQ multiplex PCR. Here the sample spans approximately 240,000 clones, roughly 81% being singletons. Material: peripheral blood. The receptors come from a man in his forties or fifties with acute or convalescent COVID-19.

This chain links TRBV6-5 with TRBJ1-4; D not certain. Germline V CDR1 and CDR2: MNHEY, SVGAGI. The CDR3 covers 14 residues. The V end lost 6 bases, the J end lost 0 bases, and 8 bases lay between the germline ends. Here the CDR3 DNA reads TGTGCCAGCAGCTCGGTTGCAACTAATGAAAAACTGTTTTTT. It translates to CASSSVATNEKLFF.

The chain employs TRBV6-1 and TRBJ1-5; 9 nucleotides align to TRBD1. J was trimmed by 7 bases and V by 3 bases; bases with no gene match: 4. Germline CDR1 MNHNS, CDR2 SASEGT. CDR3 length equals 14 residues. This CDR3 reads CASSDSGTGQPQHF. The CDR3 DNA sequence: TGTGCCAGCAGTGATAGTGGGACAGGGCAGCCCCAGCATTTT.

The V call is TRBV19, the J call TRBJ1-6; 10 bases agree with TRBD1. Looked up from germline, CDR1 is LNHDA and CDR2 is SQIVND (reference sequence). Trimming removed 3 bases from V and 10 bases from J; junction bases left unmatched: 6. This CDR3 has 15 amino acids. The CDR3 region is CASSMGTGDRSPLHF. The CDR3 DNA reads as TGTGCCAGTAGTATGGGGACAGGGGACCGGTCACCCCTCCACTTT.

The gene calls are TRBV28 and TRBJ1-6, with TRBD1 identical over 7 bases. The CDR3 has 13 residues. CDR1 is MDHEN and CDR2 is SYDVKM in the germline V gene. V gave up 6 bases and J gave up 13 bases; unmatched junction bases: 9. The CDR3 reads CASRDRTGSPLHF. CDR3 DNA: TGTGCCAGCAGGGATCGGACAGGTTCGCCCCTCCACTTT. Complete variable domain (other parts from reference TRBV28 and TRBJ1-6): DVKVTQSSRYLVKRTGEKVFLECVQDMDHENMFWYRQDPGLGLRLIYFSYDVKMKEKGDIPEGYSVSREKKERFSLILESASTNQTSMYLCASRDRTGSPLHFGNGTRLTVT.

The chain links TRBV6-6 to TRBJ1-4, with D possibly TRBD1 on 6 matching bases. This CDR3 comprises 16 residues. Germline lookup yields CDR1 MNHNY and CDR2 SVGAGI (reference sequence). V gave up 7 bases and J gave up 5 bases, with 20 bases separating them. The CDR3 is CASTTRGGHRNEKLFF. The CDR3, as DNA: TGTGCCAGCACAACCCGAGGGGGTCACCGGAATGAAAAACTGTTTTTT.

The V call is TRBV27, the J call TRBJ2-7, with 7 bases fitting TRBD1. Germline lookup yields CDR1 MNHEY and CDR2 SMNVEV (reference sequence). Germline trimming cut 6 bases from V and 2 bases from J; bases unmatched to any gene: 7. The CDR3 runs to 14 residues. CDR3 nucleotide sequence: TGTGCCAGCAGGTGGTCGGGACAGACCTACGAGCAGTACTTC. This encodes CASRWSGQTYEQYF.

The rearrangement uses TRBV12-5 and TRBJ1-1; 7 bases agree with TRBD1. V was pared by 4 bases and J by 2 bases, with 1 base of the junction left unmatched. Germline V CDR1 and CDR2: LGHNT, FRNRAP. The CDR3 covers 13 residues. The CDR3 reads CASGSGGNTEAFF. In DNA, the CDR3 is TGTGCTAGTGGTTCAGGGGGAAACACTGAAGCTTTCTTT. Variable domain in full (rest from reference TRBV12-5 and TRBJ1-1): DARVTQTPRHKVTEMGQEVTMRCQPILGHNTVFWYRQTMMQGLELLAYFRNRAPLDDSGMPKDRFSAEMPDATLATLKIQPSEPRDSAVYFCASGSGGNTEAFFGQGTRLTVV.

The count of this clone is one. This chain joins TRBV5-1 and TRBJ2-5; the D gene is possibly TRBD2 (7 bases). V was trimmed by 6 bases and J by 5 bases, leaving 23 bases between them. CDR3 length: 16 amino acids. Germline V gives CDR1 SGHRS, CDR2 YFSETQ. The CDR3 is CASTSGDWRGQETQYF. In DNA form, the CDR3 reads TGCGCCAGCACTTCGGGGGACTGGCGGGGGCAGGAGACCCAGTACTTC.

The chain employs TRBV7-3 and TRBJ2-2; 10 nucleotides agree with TRBD2. Germline V lookup: CDR1 SGHTA, CDR2 FQGTGA. The V segment lost 5 bases and the J segment 9 bases; nucleotides outside the gene matches: 15. The length of the CDR3 is 17 residues. The CDR3 sequence is CASSPLSGRPGVRELFF. Here the CDR3 DNA reads TGTGCCAGCAGCCCGCTTAGCGGGAGGCCTGGTGTTCGGGAGCTGTTTTTT.

The J gene is TRBJ2-1, the V gene TRBV19, with TRBD1 identical over 8 bases. The CDR3 spans 14 residues. Trimming removed 3 bases from V and 6 bases from J; junction bases left unmatched: 4. Germline values: CDR1 LNHDA, CDR2 SQIVND (reference sequence). CDR3: CASSIFTGGNEQFF. The CDR3 region has the DNA TGTGCCAGTAGTATCTTTACAGGGGGCAATGAGCAGTTCTTC.

The rearrangement uses TRBV15 and TRBJ1-4; TRBD1 aligns across 8 bases. This CDR3 is 13 amino acids long. Germline V gene data show CDR1 as LNHNV and CDR2 as YYDKDF (reference sequence). V shed 3 bases and J 12 bases; nucleotides not matched to a gene: 6. CDR3 DNA: TGTGCCACCAGCAGCACCTTGACAGGGGAACTGTTTTTT. Translation: CATSSTLTGELFF.